Below, 18 T cell receptor beta chains from the same sample are listed, as sequenced in a study of cytomegalovirus exposure and HLA in healthy donors. The protocol was immunoSEQ multiplex PCR, while the TCRdb copy is restricted to in-frame clones and leaves out a portion. The sample holds under 140,000 clones, 70% to 90% seen once. The material sequenced was PBMCs. The receptors shown here come from a woman in her twenties or thirties in good health and CMV-seropositive.

This chain uses TRBV5-4 with TRBJ2-2, with 8 nucleotides matching TRBD1. CDR3 size: 17 residues. CDR1 and CDR2 (germline): SGHNT, YYREEE (reference sequence). The V gene end was trimmed by 4 bases and the J gene end by 0 bases; junction bases not matched to a gene: 8. The CDR3 bases are TGTGCCAGCAGCGACCGGCGGACAGGGACGAACACCGGGGAGCTGTTTTTT. Encoded protein: CASSDRRTGTNTGELFF.

The CDR3 region is CASGRRVQETQYF. The CDR3 DNA reads as TGTGCCAGCGGTCGCAGGGTCCAAGAGACCCAGTACTTC. V usage is TRBV6-6 and J usage is TRBJ2-5; TRBD1 is a possible D gene (5 bases). Looked up from germline, CDR1 is MNHNY and CDR2 is SVGAGI (reference sequence). V was clipped by 8 bases and J by 1 base, with 11 bases between them. The CDR3 extends over 13 amino acids.

The table lists this clone with a few counts. The chain uses TRBV28 and TRBJ2-1; the D is unclear. The V end lost 3 bases, the J end lost 8 bases, and 8 bases lay between the germline ends. Per the germline V gene, CDR1 is MDHEN and CDR2 is SYDVKM. The CDR3 loop spans 12 amino acids. The CDR3 nucleotides are TGTGCCAGCAGTTTCCAAAACTATGAGCAGTTCTTC. Amino acid sequence: CASSFQNYEQFF. Complete variable domain (other parts from reference TRBV28 and TRBJ2-1): DVKVTQSSRYLVKRTGEKVFLECVQDMDHENMFWYRQDPGLGLRLIYFSYDVKMKEKGDIPEGYSVSREKKERFSLILESASTNQTSMYLCASSFQNYEQFFGPGTRLTVL.

This chain connects TRBV6-1 to TRBJ2-6; D remains ambiguous. This CDR3 has 14 residues. Per the germline V gene, CDR1 is MNHNS and CDR2 is SASEGT. The V gene lost 2 bases and the J gene lost 2 bases, with 4 bases spanning the gap. CDR3: CASSEQAGANVLTF. The CDR3 region has the DNA TGTGCCAGCAGTGAACAGGCTGGGGCCAACGTCCTGACTTTC.

The genes are TRBV11-3 and TRBJ2-1; TRBD2 might be the D (5 bases). The CDR3 is 14 residues long. Per germline, CDR1 SGHNT and CDR2 YENEEA. Trimming pared 0 bases from V and 6 bases from J, leaving 9 bases between. CDR3 nucleotide sequence: TGTGCCAGCAGCTTAGAACGAGGGAGCAATGAGCAGTTCTTC. Residues: CASSLERGSNEQFF.

The sample holds one count of this clone. V and J are TRBV7-3 and TRBJ2-1, with a tentative D call TRBD1 (5 bases). Germline CDR1 reads SGHTA; CDR2 reads FQGTGA. Trimming took 3 bases from V and 9 from J, leaving 9 bases between them. The CDR3 has 12 amino acids. The DNA for the CDR3 is TGTGCCAGCAGCTTTTCTAGGGGTGAGCAGTTCTTC. It encodes CASSFSRGEQFF.

This chain connects TRBV10-3 to TRBJ1-3, with TRBD1 as a possible D gene (6 bases). Trimming stripped 7 bases from V and 3 bases from J, with 10 bases between. CDR1 is ENHRY, CDR2 SYGVKD, per germline. This CDR3 spans 13 amino acids. In DNA form, the CDR3 reads TGTGCCATCATGGGACAAGGTGGAAACACCATATATTTT. Residues: CAIMGQGGNTIYF.

The rearrangement uses TRBV7-9 and TRBJ2-7; possibly TRBD2 for D (5 bases). Trimming left V 3 bases short and J 6 bases short, with 12 bases between. This CDR3 has 13 amino acids. Germline V gene lookup returns CDR1 SEHNR and CDR2 FQNEAQ (reference sequence). The CDR3 DNA reads as TGTGCCAGCAGCTTGGACTGGGTCTCCGAGCAGTACTTC. Its translation: CASSLDWVSEQYF.

This clone was recorded a few times. The gene calls are TRBV4-2 and TRBJ2-7; 11 nucleotides match TRBD1. The CDR3 sequence is 16 residues long. The germline CDR1 and CDR2 sequences are LGHNA and YNFKEQ. Trimming at V came to 1 base and at J to 3 bases, leaving 5 bases not matched to a gene. The CDR3 bases are TGTGCCAGCAGCCAAGTGTCCGGGACAGGGGGCTACGAGCAGTACTTC. Its translation: CASSQVSGTGGYEQYF.

The chain is built from TRBV7-9 and TRBJ1-4; D call uncertain. V lost 5 bases and J lost 0, with 13 bases in between. Germline values: CDR1 SEHNR, CDR2 FQNEAQ (reference sequence). This CDR3 contains 16 residues. This CDR3 reads CASSLGTVTTNEKLFF. The CDR3 DNA sequence: TGTGCCAGCAGCCTGGGCACTGTGACAACTAATGAAAAACTGTTTTTT.

V and J are TRBV14 and TRBJ1-1; D not resolved. CDR1 is SGHDN, CDR2 FVKESK, per germline. V was trimmed by 1 base and J by 1 base, leaving 13 bases between them. The length of the CDR3 is 16 residues. CDR3 in amino acids: CASSQGEEGGNTEAFF. The CDR3 bases are TGTGCCAGCAGCCAAGGGGAAGAGGGTGGGAACACTGAAGCTTTCTTT.

The chain recombines TRBV5-4 with TRBJ2-5; possible D gene TRBD1, 6 bases. Trimming removed 0 bases at V and 5 bases at J, with 11 bases between. Looked up from germline, CDR1 is SGHNT and CDR2 is YYREEE (reference sequence). The length of the CDR3 is 14 residues. The CDR3 DNA is TGTGCCAGCAGCTTGGACAGGGTGAGGGAGACCCAGTACTTC. It encodes CASSLDRVRETQYF.

The chain uses TRBV11-2 and TRBJ2-1; TRBD1 is a possible D gene (6 bases). CDR3 length: 16 residues. Germline V lookup: CDR1 SGHAT, CDR2 FQNNGV. Trimming removed 6 bases from V and 5 bases from J, with 20 bases in between. CDR3 protein: CASRQNSGGRDNEQFF. CDR3 DNA sequence: TGTGCCAGCAGACAGAATTCTGGGGGCCGGGACAATGAGCAGTTCTTC.

The chain recombines TRBV9 with TRBJ2-1, with 8 nucleotides matching TRBD2. Germline V gives CDR1 SGDLS, CDR2 YYNGEE. CDR3 length equals 16 residues. The J segment lost 0 bases and the V segment lost 4 bases, leaving 6 bases of the junction unmatched. The CDR3 here is CASSITGTSSYNEQFF. CDR3 nucleotides: TGTGCCAGCAGCATCACCGGGACTAGCTCCTACAATGAGCAGTTCTTC.

This chain connects TRBV28 to TRBJ1-1; no clear D. Trimming took off 7 bases at V and 1 base at J, with 10 bases between the two ends. The germline gives CDR1 MDHEN, CDR2 SYDVKM. The CDR3 runs to 13 residues. CDR3 DNA: TGTGCCAGCACCTCCTTCGGGAACACTGAAGCTTTCTTT. Protein sequence: CASTSFGNTEAFF.

This chain joins TRBV7-2 and TRBJ1-5, with D maybe TRBD1 (6 bases). Germline values: CDR1 SGHTA, CDR2 FQGNSA. V lost 0 bases to trimming and J lost 1 base, with 10 bases between them. The CDR3 contains 16 residues. The CDR3 bases are TGTGCCAGCAGCTTAGCGGGGGCGATGAGCAATCAGCCCCAGCATTTT. Translation gives CASSLAGAMSNQPQHF.

This rearrangement joins TRBV4-2 to TRBJ2-7; tentative D call: TRBD1 (6 bases). The V gene lost 0 bases and the J gene lost 0 bases, with 12 bases spanning the gap. CDR1 and CDR2 (germline): LGHNA, YNFKEQ. The CDR3 contains 16 residues. This CDR3 reads CASSQEMRGGSYEQYF. CDR3 sequence (DNA): TGTGCCAGCAGCCAAGAGATGAGAGGGGGCTCCTACGAGCAGTACTTC.

The chain carries TRBV7-2 and TRBJ1-2; TRBD1 aligns across 7 bases. The V gene end was trimmed by 5 bases and the J gene end by 5 bases; junction bases not matched to a gene: 8. Germline loops: CDR1 SGHTA, CDR2 FQGNSA. This CDR3 contains 14 residues. The CDR3 nucleotides are TGTGCCAGCAGCCTCGAGATGGGACAGTATGGCTACACCTTC. It translates to CASSLEMGQYGYTF.